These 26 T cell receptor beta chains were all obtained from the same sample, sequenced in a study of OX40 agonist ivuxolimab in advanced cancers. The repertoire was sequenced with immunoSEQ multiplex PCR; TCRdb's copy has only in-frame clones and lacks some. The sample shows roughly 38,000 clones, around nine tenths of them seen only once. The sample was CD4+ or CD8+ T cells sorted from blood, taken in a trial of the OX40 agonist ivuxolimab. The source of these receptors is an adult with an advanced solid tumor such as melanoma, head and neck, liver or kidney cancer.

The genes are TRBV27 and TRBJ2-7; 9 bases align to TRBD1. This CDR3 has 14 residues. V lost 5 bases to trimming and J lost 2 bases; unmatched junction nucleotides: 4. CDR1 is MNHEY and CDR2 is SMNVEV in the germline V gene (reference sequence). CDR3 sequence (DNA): TGTGCCAGCAGTCTCGGGACAGGGCCCTACGAGCAGTACTTC. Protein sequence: CASSLGTGPYEQYF.

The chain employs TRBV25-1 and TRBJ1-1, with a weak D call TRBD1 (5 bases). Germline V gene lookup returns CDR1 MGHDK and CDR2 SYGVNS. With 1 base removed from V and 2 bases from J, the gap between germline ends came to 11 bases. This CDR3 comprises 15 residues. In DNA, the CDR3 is TGTGCCAGCAGTGAATCCGCGGGGGTCAACACTGAAGCTTTCTTT. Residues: CASSESAGVNTEAFF.

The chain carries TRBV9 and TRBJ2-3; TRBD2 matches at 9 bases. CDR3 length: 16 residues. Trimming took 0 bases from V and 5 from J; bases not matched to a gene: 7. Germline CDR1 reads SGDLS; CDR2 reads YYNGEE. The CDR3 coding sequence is TGTGCCAGCAGCGTAGGATCTAGCGGGACCTTAGATACGCAGTATTTT. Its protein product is CASSVGSSGTLDTQYF.

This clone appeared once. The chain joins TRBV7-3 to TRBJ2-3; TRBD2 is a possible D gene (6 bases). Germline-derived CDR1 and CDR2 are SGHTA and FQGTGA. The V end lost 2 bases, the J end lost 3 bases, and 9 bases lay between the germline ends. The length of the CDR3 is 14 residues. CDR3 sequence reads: CASSLYGGTDTQYF. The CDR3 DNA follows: TGTGCCAGCAGCTTATATGGGGGGACAGATACGCAGTATTTT.

The CDR3 sequence: CASGGRTQKAYSYNEQFF. CDR3 DNA: TGTGCCAGCGGAGGCCGCACTCAAAAGGCGTATTCCTACAATGAGCAGTTCTTC. The genes are TRBV2 and TRBJ2-1; D might be TRBD2 (5 bases). The germline V gene encodes CDR1 SNHLY and CDR2 FYNNEI. V shed 8 bases and J shed 1 base, with 24 bases lying between them. This CDR3 is 18 amino acids long.

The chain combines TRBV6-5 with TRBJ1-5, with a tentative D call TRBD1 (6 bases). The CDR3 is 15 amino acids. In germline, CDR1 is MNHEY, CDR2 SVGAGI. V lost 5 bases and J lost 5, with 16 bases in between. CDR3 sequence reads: CASSTDSFGYQPQHF. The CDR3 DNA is TGTGCCAGCAGTACGGACAGCTTCGGGTATCAGCCCCAGCATTTT.

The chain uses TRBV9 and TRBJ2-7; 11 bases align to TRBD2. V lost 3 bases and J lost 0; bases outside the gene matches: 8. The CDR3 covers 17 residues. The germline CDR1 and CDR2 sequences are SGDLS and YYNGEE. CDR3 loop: CASSATSGSSSSYEQYF. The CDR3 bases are TGTGCCAGCAGCGCAACTAGCGGGAGTTCGTCCTCCTACGAGCAGTACTTC.

The CDR3: CASSLGNGYGYTF. The CDR3 DNA reads as TGTGCCAGCAGCCTGGGGAACGGGTATGGCTACACCTTC. The chain links TRBV9 to TRBJ1-2; D is ambiguous. Germline loops: CDR1 SGDLS, CDR2 YYNGEE. V was trimmed by 4 bases and J by 5 bases, leaving 12 bases between them. The CDR3 is 13 amino acids.

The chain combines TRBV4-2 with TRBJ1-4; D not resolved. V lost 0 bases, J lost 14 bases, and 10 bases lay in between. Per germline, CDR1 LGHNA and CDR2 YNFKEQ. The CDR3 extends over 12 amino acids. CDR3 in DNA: TGTGCCAGCAGCCAAGATCAGATGGGGCTGTTTTTT. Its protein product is CASSQDQMGLFF.

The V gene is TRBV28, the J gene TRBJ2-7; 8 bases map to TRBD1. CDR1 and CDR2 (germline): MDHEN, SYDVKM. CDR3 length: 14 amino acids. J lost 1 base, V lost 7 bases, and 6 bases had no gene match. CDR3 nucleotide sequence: TGTGCCAGCACCTTAAGGGACAGGTCCTACGAGCAGTACTTC. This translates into CASTLRDRSYEQYF.

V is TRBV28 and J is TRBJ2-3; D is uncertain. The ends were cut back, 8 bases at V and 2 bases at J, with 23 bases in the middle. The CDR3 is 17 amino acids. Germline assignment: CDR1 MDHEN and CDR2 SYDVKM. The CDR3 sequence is CASSSRREASITDTQYF. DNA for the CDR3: TGTGCCAGCTCTTCGAGGCGAGAGGCCTCTATCACAGATACGCAGTATTTT.

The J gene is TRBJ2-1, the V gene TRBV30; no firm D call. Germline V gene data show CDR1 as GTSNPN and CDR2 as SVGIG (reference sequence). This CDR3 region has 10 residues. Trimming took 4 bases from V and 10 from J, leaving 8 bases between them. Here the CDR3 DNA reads TGTGCCTGGATTGATAGGGAGCAGTTCTTC. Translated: CAWIDREQFF.

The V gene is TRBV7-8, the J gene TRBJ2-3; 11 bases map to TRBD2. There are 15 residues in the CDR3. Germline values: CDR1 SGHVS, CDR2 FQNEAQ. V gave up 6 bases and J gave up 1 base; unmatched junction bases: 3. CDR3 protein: CASSPLAGGTDTQYF. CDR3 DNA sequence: TGTGCCAGCAGTCCACTAGCGGGGGGCACAGATACGCAGTATTTT.

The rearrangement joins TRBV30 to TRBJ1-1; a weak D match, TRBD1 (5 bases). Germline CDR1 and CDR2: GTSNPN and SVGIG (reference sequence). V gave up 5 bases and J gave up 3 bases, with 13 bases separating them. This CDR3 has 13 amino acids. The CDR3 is CAWVLAGYTEAFF. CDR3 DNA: TGTGCCTGGGTACTGGCAGGGTACACTGAAGCTTTCTTT. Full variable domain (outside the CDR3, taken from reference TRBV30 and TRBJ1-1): SQTIHQWPATLVQPVGSPLSLECTVEGTSNPNLYWYRQAAGRGLQLLFYSVGIGQISSEVPQNLSASRPQDRQFILSSKKLLLSDSGFYLCAWVLAGYTEAFFGQGTRLTVV.

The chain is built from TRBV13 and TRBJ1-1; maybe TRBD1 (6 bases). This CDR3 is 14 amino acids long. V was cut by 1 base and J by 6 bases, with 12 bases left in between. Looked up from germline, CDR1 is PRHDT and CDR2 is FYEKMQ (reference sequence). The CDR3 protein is CASSLEGGPAEAFF. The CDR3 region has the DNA TGTGCCAGCAGCTTAGAGGGGGGGCCGGCTGAAGCTTTCTTT.

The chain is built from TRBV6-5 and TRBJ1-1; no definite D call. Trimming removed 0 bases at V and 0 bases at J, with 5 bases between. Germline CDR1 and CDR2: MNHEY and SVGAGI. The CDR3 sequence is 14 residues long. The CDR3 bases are TGTGCCAGCAGTTACTCACAGATGAACACTGAAGCTTTCTTT. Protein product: CASSYSQMNTEAFF.

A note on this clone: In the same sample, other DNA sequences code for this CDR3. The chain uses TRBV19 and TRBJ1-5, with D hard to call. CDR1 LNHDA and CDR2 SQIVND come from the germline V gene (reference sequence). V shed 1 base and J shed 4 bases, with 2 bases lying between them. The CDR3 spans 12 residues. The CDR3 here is CASSIGNQPQHF. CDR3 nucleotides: TGTGCCAGTAGTATAGGGAATCAGCCCCAGCATTTT.

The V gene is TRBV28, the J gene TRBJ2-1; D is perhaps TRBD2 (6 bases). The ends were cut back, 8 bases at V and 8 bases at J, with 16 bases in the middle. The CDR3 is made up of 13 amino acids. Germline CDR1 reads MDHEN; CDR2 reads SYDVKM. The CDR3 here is CASWASARDEQFF. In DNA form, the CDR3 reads TGTGCCAGCTGGGCTAGCGCCCGGGATGAGCAGTTCTTC.

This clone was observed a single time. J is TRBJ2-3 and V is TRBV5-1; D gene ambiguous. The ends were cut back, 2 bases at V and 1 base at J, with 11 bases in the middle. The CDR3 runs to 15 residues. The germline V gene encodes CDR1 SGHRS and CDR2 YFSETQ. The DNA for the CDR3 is TGCGCCAGCAGCTTAGCTGTCGCGGGCACAGATACGCAGTATTTT. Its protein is CASSLAVAGTDTQYF.

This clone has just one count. The chain's CDR3 is CASNHGYSNQPQHF. For the CDR3, the DNA is TGTGCCAGTAACCACGGATATAGCAATCAGCCCCAGCATTTT. The chain carries TRBV19 and TRBJ1-5; no reliable D call. Germline CDR1 and CDR2: LNHDA and SQIVND (reference sequence). V lost 7 bases and J 0 bases, leaving 10 bases between the germline ends. The CDR3 length is 14 residues.

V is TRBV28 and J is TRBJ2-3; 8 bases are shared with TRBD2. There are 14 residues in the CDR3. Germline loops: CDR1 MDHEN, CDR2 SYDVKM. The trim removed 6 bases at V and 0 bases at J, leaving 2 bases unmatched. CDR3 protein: CASSREGSTDTQYF. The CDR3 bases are TGTGCCAGCAGCCGGGAGGGGAGCACAGATACGCAGTATTTT.

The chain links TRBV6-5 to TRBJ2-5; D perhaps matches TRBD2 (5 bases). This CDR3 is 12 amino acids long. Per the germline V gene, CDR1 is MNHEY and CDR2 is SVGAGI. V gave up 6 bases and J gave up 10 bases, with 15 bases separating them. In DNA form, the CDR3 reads TGTGCCAGCAGGTCTAGCATCCGGGACCAGTACTTC. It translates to CASRSSIRDQYF.

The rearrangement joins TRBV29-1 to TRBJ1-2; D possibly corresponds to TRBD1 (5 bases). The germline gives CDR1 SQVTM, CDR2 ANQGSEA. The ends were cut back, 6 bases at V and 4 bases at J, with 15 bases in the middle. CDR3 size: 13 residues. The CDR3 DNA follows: TGCAGCGTCGCCGGCGGGGGGATCTATGGCTACACCTTC. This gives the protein CSVAGGGIYGYTF.

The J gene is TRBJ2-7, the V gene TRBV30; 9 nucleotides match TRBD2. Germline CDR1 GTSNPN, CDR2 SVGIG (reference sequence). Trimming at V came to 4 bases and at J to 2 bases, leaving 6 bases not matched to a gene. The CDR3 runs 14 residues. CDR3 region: CAWTPGLATYEQYF. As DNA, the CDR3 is TGTGCCTGGACGCCGGGACTAGCTACCTACGAGCAGTACTTC.

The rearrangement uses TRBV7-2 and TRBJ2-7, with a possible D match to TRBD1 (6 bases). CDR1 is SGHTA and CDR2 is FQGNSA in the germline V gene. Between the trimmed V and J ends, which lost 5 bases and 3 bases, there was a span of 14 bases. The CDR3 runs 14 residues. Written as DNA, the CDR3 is TGTGCCAGCAGCCCCAGGGGACGCCTCTACGAGCAGTACTTC. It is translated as CASSPRGRLYEQYF.

For the CDR3, the DNA is TGTGCCAGCAGTCTAGCGCTCGATGAGCAGTTCTTC. Residues: CASSLALDEQFF. The J gene is TRBJ2-1, the V gene TRBV28; TRBD2 might be the D (6 bases). CDR1 MDHEN and CDR2 SYDVKM come from the germline V gene. CDR3 length: 12 residues. Trimming took 5 bases from V and 8 from J, leaving 10 bases between them.